These 24 T cell receptor beta chains were all obtained from the same sample, sequenced in a study of blood T cell repertoires in COVID-19. Only in-frame clones appear in the TCRdb table, and some are missing; sequencing was by immunoSEQ multiplex PCR. Of around 240,000 clones listed, around 90% are singletons. The sequencing sample was made of PBMCs or T cells enriched from blood (not recorded which). The receptors were gathered from a human donor in a cohort exposed to, infected with or recovered from COVID-19 (not recorded which). The donor label of this sample is uncertain.

The chain couples TRBV5-8 to TRBJ2-7; possibly TRBD2 for D (7 bases). The CDR3 loop spans 15 amino acids. Trimming shortened V by 4 bases and J by 3 bases, and 17 bases separated the two germline ends. The germline V gene has CDR1 SGHTS and CDR2 YDEGEE. The CDR3 DNA reads TGTGCCAGCAGCGGACACAGGGAGGGATTCTACGAGCAGTACTTC. It is translated as CASSGHREGFYEQYF. The complete variable domain, with remaining parts taken from reference TRBV5-8 and TRBJ2-7, reads EAGVTQSPTHLIKTRGQQATLRCSPISGHTSVYWYQQALGLGLQFLLWYDEGEERNRGNFPPRFSGRQFPNYSSELNVNALELEDSALYLCASSGHREGFYEQYFGPGTRLTVT.

This chain uses TRBV21-1 with TRBJ1-4. TRBV21-1 is a pseudogene locus. The CDR3 has 16 amino acids. The CDR3 bases are TGTGCCAGCAGCAAAGAGGAGCACGCAACTAATGAAAAACTGTTTTTT. It codes for CASSKEEHATNEKLFF.

The V gene is TRBV19, the J gene TRBJ2-5; the D is unclear. This CDR3 is 13 amino acids long. Germline-derived CDR1 and CDR2 are LNHDA and SQIVND (reference sequence). Trimming stripped 3 bases from V and 6 bases from J, with 11 bases between. In nucleotides, the CDR3 is TGTGCCAGTAGTATCAGTGATAAAAAGACCCAGTACTTC. This encodes CASSISDKKTQYF.

The chain is built from TRBV5-4 and TRBJ2-3, with 7 bases fitting TRBD2. Germline V CDR1 and CDR2: SGHNT, YYREEE (reference sequence). CDR3 length equals 15 residues. The ends lost 2 bases at V and 2 bases at J; junction bases unmatched: 5. The CDR3 DNA follows: TGTGCCAGCAGCTTCCGGCGGGGGAACACAGATACGCAGTATTTT. It yields the protein CASSFRRGNTDTQYF.

For this clone: At the DNA level, this CDR3 is encoded by other sequences in the same sample as well. The chain has TRBV10-3 and TRBJ2-5; 8 bases are a match to TRBD1. The germline CDR1 and CDR2 sequences are ENHRY and SYGVKD. This CDR3 is 13 amino acids long. The junction had 3 bases not matched to a gene; V was cut back by 6 bases and J by 3 bases. This chain's CDR3 is CAIRGQGKETQYF. CDR3 in DNA: TGTGCCATCAGAGGACAGGGTAAAGAGACCCAGTACTTC.

This chain links TRBV29-1 with TRBJ2-2; 10 positions match TRBD1. The germline V gene encodes CDR1 SQVTM and CDR2 ANQGSEA. The CDR3 is 15 amino acids. The ends lost 4 bases at V and 4 bases at J; junction bases unmatched: 6. Here the CDR3 DNA reads TGCAGCGTTGGCATACGGGACAGGGGCACCGGGGAGCTGTTTTTT. Its translation is CSVGIRDRGTGELFF.

In this sample, this clone turned up once. This rearrangement joins TRBV7-9 to TRBJ1-1, with a weak D call TRBD1 (6 bases). V lost 5 bases to trimming and J lost 0 bases, with 13 bases between them. The germline CDR1 and CDR2 sequences are SEHNR and FQNEAQ (reference sequence). The CDR3 runs 15 residues. CDR3 sequence reads: CASSQQGALNTEAFF. The CDR3 DNA is TGTGCCAGCAGCCAACAGGGTGCCTTGAACACTGAAGCTTTCTTT.

The chain is built from TRBV27 and TRBJ1-6, with 7 bases lining up with TRBD1. Germline V gene data show CDR1 as MNHEY and CDR2 as SMNVEV (reference sequence). Germline trimming cut 6 bases from V and 6 bases from J; bases unmatched to any gene: 8. CDR3 length: 15 residues. CDR3 sequence: CASSPLTGANSPLHF. The CDR3 coding sequence is TGTGCCAGCAGCCCGCTTACAGGGGCTAATTCACCCCTCCACTTT.

The chain carries TRBV13 and TRBJ2-2; no firm D call. The CDR3 contains 12 residues. Germline V gene data show CDR1 as PRHDT and CDR2 as FYEKMQ (reference sequence). The germline V and J ends were trimmed by 1 base and 6 bases, with 3 bases remaining between them. The CDR3 DNA follows: TGTGCCAGCAGCTTAGCCTCCGGGGAGCTGTTTTTT. Its protein product is CASSLASGELFF.

The chain has TRBV30 and TRBJ1-5; D is undetermined. Looked up from germline, CDR1 is GTSNPN and CDR2 is SVGIG (reference sequence). V gave up 3 bases and J gave up 0 bases, with 6 bases separating them. The CDR3 covers 13 residues. CDR3 protein: CAWSSGSNQPQHF. DNA for the CDR3: TGTGCCTGGAGCAGCGGTAGCAATCAGCCCCAGCATTTT.

This clone turned up a few times. This sequence joins TRBV30 and TRBJ2-5, with D unclear. V shed 4 bases and J shed 4 bases, with 16 bases lying between them. Per the germline V gene, CDR1 is GTSNPN and CDR2 is SVGIG (reference sequence). The CDR3 is made up of 14 amino acids. The CDR3 reads CAWKYKLASETQYF. Here the CDR3 DNA reads TGTGCCTGGAAGTATAAGTTAGCTTCAGAGACCCAGTACTTC.

The rearrangement joins TRBV4-1 to TRBJ1-1; a possible D gene is TRBD1 (6 bases). The CDR3 is 18 residues long. The V and J ends lost 4 bases and 1 base respectively, with 22 bases between them. CDR1 MGHRA and CDR2 YSYEKL come from the germline V gene. The CDR3 region is CASSRPSTAQGQNTEAFF. The CDR3, as DNA: TGCGCCAGCAGCCGCCCAAGTACGGCACAGGGTCAGAACACTGAAGCTTTCTTT.

The chain recombines TRBV19 with TRBJ1-3; maybe TRBD1 (6 bases). This CDR3 has 14 amino acids. Germline CDR1 and CDR2: LNHDA and SQIVND (reference sequence). V was pared by 10 bases and J by 5 bases, with 18 bases between. The CDR3 DNA follows: TGTGCCACTAGGGACACAAGCCGGAGAAACACCATATATTTT. Translation gives CATRDTSRRNTIYF.

This chain connects TRBV29-1 to TRBJ2-7; the D gene is possibly TRBD1 (5 bases). Germline values: CDR1 SQVTM, CDR2 ANQGSEA. The CDR3 spans 15 residues. The V and J ends lost 2 bases and 0 bases respectively, with 14 bases between them. The CDR3 DNA reads as TGCAGCGTTGAAAATGGGGCGATGGGCTCCTACGAGCAGTACTTC. Protein product: CSVENGAMGSYEQYF.

The chain joins TRBV9 to TRBJ2-3; 13 nucleotides agree with TRBD2. Germline V gene data show CDR1 as SGDLS and CDR2 as YYNGEE. V lost 4 bases and J lost 8; bases outside the gene matches: 10. This CDR3 is built from 16 residues. The CDR3 protein is CASSFSGLAGVGTQYF. CDR3 DNA: TGTGCCAGCAGCTTCTCAGGACTAGCGGGGGTCGGTACGCAGTATTTT.

The chain is built from TRBV9 and TRBJ2-3; 7 bases are shared with TRBD2. Germline trimming cut 3 bases from V and 5 bases from J; bases unmatched to any gene: 9. The CDR3 is made up of 15 amino acids. Germline V CDR1 and CDR2: SGDLS, YYNGEE. CDR3 in DNA: TGTGCCAGCAGCGGGAGCGGGGTCAATGTAGATACGCAGTATTTT. Translation: CASSGSGVNVDTQYF. The variable domain in full, completed from reference TRBV9 and TRBJ2-3, reads DSGVTQTPKHLITATGQRVTLRCSPRSGDLSVYWYQQSLDQGLQFLIQYYNGEERAKGNILERFSAQQFPDLHSELNLSSLELGDSALYFCASSGSGVNVDTQYFGPGTRLTVL.

This chain uses TRBV7-9 with TRBJ1-1; D gene uncertain. Germline V gene data show CDR1 as SEHNR and CDR2 as FQNEAQ (reference sequence). V was cut by 6 bases and J by 7 bases, with 18 bases left in between. This CDR3 contains 14 residues. CDR3 region: CASRADGRENEAFF. The DNA of the CDR3 is TGTGCCAGCAGGGCGGACGGAAGGGAGAATGAAGCTTTCTTT.

The gene calls are TRBV18 and TRBJ1-2; no firm D call. This CDR3 is 15 amino acids long. V was pared by 2 bases and J by 1 base, with 11 bases between. Germline values: CDR1 KGHSH, CDR2 LQKENI. The CDR3 reads CASSPGEGLNYGYTF. The CDR3 region has the DNA TGTGCCAGCTCACCAGGAGAGGGCCTTAACTATGGCTACACCTTC.

The V and J genes are TRBV18 and TRBJ1-5; no firm D call. Trimming took off 3 bases at V and 2 bases at J, with 8 bases between the two ends. CDR1 is KGHSH, CDR2 LQKENI, per germline. This CDR3 region has 14 residues. In DNA form, the CDR3 reads TGTGCCAGCTCACCGGCGGAAGGCAATCAGCCCCAGCATTTT. Translation: CASSPAEGNQPQHF.

The J gene is TRBJ2-3, the V gene TRBV9, with a tentative D call TRBD2 (7 bases). The CDR3 loop spans 16 amino acids. V was shortened by 2 bases and J by 0 bases, with 13 bases between the two germline ends. The germline gives CDR1 SGDLS, CDR2 YYNGEE. The CDR3, as DNA: TGTGCCAGCAGCGTTGGGAGGGGGGCAAGCACAGATACGCAGTATTTT. Translated, it gives CASSVGRGASTDTQYF.

This clone was seen just once. The chain has TRBV5-8 and TRBJ1-5; no clear D. In germline, CDR1 is SGHTS, CDR2 YDEGEE. The CDR3 is 15 residues long. V was clipped by 0 bases and J by 4 bases, with 11 bases between them. The chain's CDR3 is CASSLVALRNQPQHF. CDR3 DNA sequence: TGTGCCAGCAGCTTGGTTGCCCTGAGGAATCAGCCCCAGCATTTT.

The J gene is TRBJ2-2, the V gene TRBV12-5; 8 bases align to TRBD2. V lost 4 bases and J lost 10; bases outside the gene matches: 5. This CDR3 has 13 residues. Germline V CDR1 and CDR2: LGHNT, FRNRAP. Written as DNA, the CDR3 is TGTGCTAGTGGTTCCGGACTAGCTGAGGAGCTGTTTTTT. It specifies CASGSGLAEELFF. The whole variable domain, filled in from reference TRBV12-5 and TRBJ2-2, reads DARVTQTPRHKVTEMGQEVTMRCQPILGHNTVFWYRQTMMQGLELLAYFRNRAPLDDSGMPKDRFSAEMPDATLATLKIQPSEPRDSAVYFCASGSGLAEELFFGEGSRLTVL.

The CDR3 reads CASSLTTTGELFF. The CDR3 DNA reads as TGTGCCAGCAGTTTAACTACCACCGGGGAGCTGTTTTTT. The chain carries TRBV3-1 (or the pseudogene TRBV3-2) and TRBJ2-2; no reliable D call. Germline CDR1 LGHDT, CDR2 YNNKEL (reference sequence). Trimming took 6 bases from V and 4 from J, leaving 9 bases between them. This CDR3 has 13 amino acids.

In DNA, the CDR3 is TGTGCCTGGAGTCCTGGAGCGATGGGGCAGTTCTTC. The encoded protein is CAWSPGAMGQFF. The chain uses TRBV30 and TRBJ2-1; D remains ambiguous. This CDR3 has 12 residues. The V gene's germline CDR1 is GTSNPN and CDR2 SVGIG (reference sequence). V lost 2 bases, J lost 12 bases, and 14 bases lay in between.